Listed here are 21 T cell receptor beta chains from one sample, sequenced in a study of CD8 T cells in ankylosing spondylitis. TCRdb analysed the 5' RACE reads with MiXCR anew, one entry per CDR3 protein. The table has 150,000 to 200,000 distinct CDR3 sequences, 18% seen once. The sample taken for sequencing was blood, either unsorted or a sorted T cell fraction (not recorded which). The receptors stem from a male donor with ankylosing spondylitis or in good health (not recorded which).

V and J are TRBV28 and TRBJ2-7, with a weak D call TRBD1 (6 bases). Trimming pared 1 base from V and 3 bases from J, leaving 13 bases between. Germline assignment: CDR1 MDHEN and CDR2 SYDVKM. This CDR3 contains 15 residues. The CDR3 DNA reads TGTGCCAGCAGTTTATATAAACGGACAGACTACGAGCAGTACTTC. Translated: CASSLYKRTDYEQYF. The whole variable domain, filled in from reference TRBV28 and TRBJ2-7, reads DVKVTQSSRYLVKRTGEKVFLECVQDMDHENMFWYRQDPGLGLRLIYFSYDVKMKEKGDIPEGYSVSREKKERFSLILESASTNQTSMYLCASSLYKRTDYEQYFGPGTRLTVT.

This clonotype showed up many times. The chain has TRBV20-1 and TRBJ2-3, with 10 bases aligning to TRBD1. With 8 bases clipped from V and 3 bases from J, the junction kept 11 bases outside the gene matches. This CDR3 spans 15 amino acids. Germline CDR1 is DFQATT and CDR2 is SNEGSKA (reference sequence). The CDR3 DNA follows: TGCAGTATCAGACCGGGACAGGGGTTAACAGATACGCAGTATTTT. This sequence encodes CSIRPGQGLTDTQYF.

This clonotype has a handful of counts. In DNA form, the CDR3 reads TGTGCCAGCAGGAGGACAGATTATAGCAATCAGCCCCAGCATTTT. This gives the protein CASRRTDYSNQPQHF. V is TRBV28 and J is TRBJ1-5; tentative D call: TRBD1 (6 bases). From germline, CDR1 is MDHEN and CDR2 SYDVKM. The CDR3 totals 15 residues. Trimming took off 6 bases at V and 0 bases at J, with 12 bases between the two ends.

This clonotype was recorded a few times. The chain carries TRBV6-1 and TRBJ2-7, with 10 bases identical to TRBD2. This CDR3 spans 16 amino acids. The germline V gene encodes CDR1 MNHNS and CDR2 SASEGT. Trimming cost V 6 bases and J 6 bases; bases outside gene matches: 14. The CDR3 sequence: CASSPIRASGSFEQYF. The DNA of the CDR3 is TGTGCCAGCAGCCCCATAAGAGCTAGCGGGAGTTTCGAGCAGTACTTC.

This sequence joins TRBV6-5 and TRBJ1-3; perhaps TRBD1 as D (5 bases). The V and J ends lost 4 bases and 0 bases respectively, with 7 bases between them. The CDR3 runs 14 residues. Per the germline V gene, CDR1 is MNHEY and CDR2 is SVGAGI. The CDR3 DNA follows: TGTGCCAGCAGTTCAGGGATCTCTGGAAACACCATATATTTT. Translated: CASSSGISGNTIYF.

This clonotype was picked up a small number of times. CDR3 sequence reads: CASSFSGRGNNQPQHF. The CDR3 DNA is TGTGCCAGCAGTTTTAGTGGGCGAGGGAACAATCAGCCCCAGCATTTT. This chain connects TRBV28 to TRBJ1-5; D is unresolved. The CDR3 is 16 residues long. Trimming shortened V by 3 bases and J by 3 bases, and 15 bases separated the two germline ends. CDR1 and CDR2 (germline): MDHEN, SYDVKM.

This CDR3 reads CAMGSGGAGSETQYF. DNA for the CDR3: TGTGCCATGGGGAGTGGAGGAGCGGGAAGCGAGACCCAGTACTTC. The J gene is TRBJ2-5, the V gene TRBV10-3; TRBD2 matches 7 bases. After removal of 9 bases from V and 5 bases from J, the junction contained 15 bases not matched to a gene. The germline gives CDR1 ENHRY, CDR2 SYGVKD. This CDR3 comprises 15 residues.

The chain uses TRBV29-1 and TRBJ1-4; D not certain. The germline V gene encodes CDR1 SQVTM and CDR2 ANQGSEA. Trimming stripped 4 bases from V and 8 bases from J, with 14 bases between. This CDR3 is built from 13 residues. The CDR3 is CSVAGTPGEKLFF. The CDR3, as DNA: TGCAGCGTTGCGGGAACCCCGGGGGAAAAACTGTTTTTT.

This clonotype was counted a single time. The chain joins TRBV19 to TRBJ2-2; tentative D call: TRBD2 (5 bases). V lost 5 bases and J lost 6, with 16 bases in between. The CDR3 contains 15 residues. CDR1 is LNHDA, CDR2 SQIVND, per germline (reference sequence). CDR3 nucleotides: TGTGCCAGTAGTCCTTTAACGTCGGAGGCCGGGGAGCTGTTTTTT. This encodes CASSPLTSEAGELFF. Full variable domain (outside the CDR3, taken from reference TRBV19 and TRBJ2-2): DGGITQSPKYLFRKEGQNVTLSCEQNLNHDAMYWYRQDPGQGLRLIYYSQIVNDFQKGDIAEGYSVSREKKESFPLTVTSAQKNPTAFYLCASSPLTSEAGELFFGEGSRLTVL.

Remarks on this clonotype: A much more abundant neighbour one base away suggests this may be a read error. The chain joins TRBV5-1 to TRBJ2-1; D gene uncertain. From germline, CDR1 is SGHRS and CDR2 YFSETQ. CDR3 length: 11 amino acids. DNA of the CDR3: TGCGCCAGCAGCTCCGCCAACTCGGCTGTCTTC. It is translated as CASSSANSAVF.

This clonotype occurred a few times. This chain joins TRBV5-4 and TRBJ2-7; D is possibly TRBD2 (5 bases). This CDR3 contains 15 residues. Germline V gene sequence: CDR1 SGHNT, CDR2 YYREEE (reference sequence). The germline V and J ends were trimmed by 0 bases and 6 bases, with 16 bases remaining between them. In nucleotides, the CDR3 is TGTGCCAGCAGCTTGGCTCCAGGACTCTTGGGCGAGCAGTACTTC. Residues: CASSLAPGLLGEQYF. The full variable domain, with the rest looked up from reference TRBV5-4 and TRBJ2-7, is ETGVTQSPTHLIKTRGQQVTLRCSSQSGHNTVSWYQQALGQGPQFIFQYYREEENGRGNFPPRFSGLQFPNYSSELNVNALELDDSALYLCASSLAPGLLGEQYFGPGTRLTVT.

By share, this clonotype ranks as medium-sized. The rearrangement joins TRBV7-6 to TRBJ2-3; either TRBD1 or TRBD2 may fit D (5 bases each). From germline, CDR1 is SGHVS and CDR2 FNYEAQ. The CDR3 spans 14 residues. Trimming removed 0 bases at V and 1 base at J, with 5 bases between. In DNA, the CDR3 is TGTGCCAGCAGCTTAGCGGGGGGCACAGATACGCAGTATTTT. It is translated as CASSLAGGTDTQYF.

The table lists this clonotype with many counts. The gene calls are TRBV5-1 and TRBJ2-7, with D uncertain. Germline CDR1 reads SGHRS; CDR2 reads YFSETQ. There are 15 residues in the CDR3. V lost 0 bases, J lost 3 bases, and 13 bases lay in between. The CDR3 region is CASSLGASGFYEQYF. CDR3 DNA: TGCGCCAGCAGCTTGGGCGCCTCGGGCTTCTACGAGCAGTACTTC. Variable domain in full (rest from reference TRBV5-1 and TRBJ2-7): KAGVTQTPRYLIKTRGQQVTLSCSPISGHRSVSWYQQTPGQGLQFLFEYFSETQRNKGNFPGRFSGRQFSNSRSEMNVSTLELGDSALYLCASSLGASGFYEQYFGPGTRLTVT.

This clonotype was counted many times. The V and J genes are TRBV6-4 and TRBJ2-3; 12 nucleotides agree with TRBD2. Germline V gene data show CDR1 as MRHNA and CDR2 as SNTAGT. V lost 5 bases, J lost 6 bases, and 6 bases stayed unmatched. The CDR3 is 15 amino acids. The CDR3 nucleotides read TGTGCCAGCAGTCGACTAGCGGGAGACGGGGATACGCAGTATTTT. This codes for CASSRLAGDGDTQYF.

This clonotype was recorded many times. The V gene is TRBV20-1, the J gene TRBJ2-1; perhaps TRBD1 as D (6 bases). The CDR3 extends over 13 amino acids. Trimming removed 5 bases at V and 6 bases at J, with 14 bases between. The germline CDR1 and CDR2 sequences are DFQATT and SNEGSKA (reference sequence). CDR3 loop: CSASSGVPNEQFF. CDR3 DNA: TGCAGTGCTTCCTCAGGGGTGCCCAATGAGCAGTTCTTC.

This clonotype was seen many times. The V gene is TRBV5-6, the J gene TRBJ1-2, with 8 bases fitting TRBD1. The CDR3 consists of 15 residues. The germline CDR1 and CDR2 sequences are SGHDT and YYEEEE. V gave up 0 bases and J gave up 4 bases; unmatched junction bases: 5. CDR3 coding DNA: TGTGCCAGCAGCTTGGTCGGGACAGGAGGCTATGGCTACACCTTC. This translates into CASSLVGTGGYGYTF.

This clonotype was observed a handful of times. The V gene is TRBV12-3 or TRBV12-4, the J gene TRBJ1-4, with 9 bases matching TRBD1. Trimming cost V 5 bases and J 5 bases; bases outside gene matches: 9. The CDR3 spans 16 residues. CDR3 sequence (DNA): TGTGCCAGCAGTCCATCTGGGACAGGGCGCAATGAAAAACTGTTTTTT. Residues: CASSPSGTGRNEKLFF.

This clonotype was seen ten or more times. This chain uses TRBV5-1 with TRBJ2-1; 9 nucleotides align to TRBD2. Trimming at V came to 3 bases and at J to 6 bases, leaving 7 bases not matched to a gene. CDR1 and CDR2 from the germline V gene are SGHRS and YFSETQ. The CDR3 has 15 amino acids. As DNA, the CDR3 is TGCGCCAGCAGCTCAACCGGGACTAGCATCAATGAGCAGTTCTTC. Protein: CASSSTGTSINEQFF.

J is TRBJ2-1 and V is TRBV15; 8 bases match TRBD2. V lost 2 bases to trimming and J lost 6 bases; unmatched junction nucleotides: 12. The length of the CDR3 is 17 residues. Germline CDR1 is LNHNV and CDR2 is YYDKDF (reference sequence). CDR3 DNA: TGTGCCACCAGCAGATCCAGAACCGGGACTAGAAGCAATGAGCAGTTCTTC. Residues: CATSRSRTGTRSNEQFF.

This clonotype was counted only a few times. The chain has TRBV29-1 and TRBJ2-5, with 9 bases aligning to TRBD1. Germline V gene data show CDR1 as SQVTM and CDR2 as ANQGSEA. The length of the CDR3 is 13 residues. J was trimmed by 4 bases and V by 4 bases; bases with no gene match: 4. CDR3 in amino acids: CSVVRQGGETQYF. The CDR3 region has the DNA TGCAGCGTTGTTAGACAGGGGGGAGAGACCCAGTACTTC. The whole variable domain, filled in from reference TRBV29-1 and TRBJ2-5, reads SAVISQKPSRDICQRGTSLTIQCQVDSQVTMMFWYRQQPGQSLTLIATANQGSEATYESGFVIDKFPISRPNLTFSTLTVSNMSPEDSSIYLCSVVRQGGETQYFGPGTRLLVL.

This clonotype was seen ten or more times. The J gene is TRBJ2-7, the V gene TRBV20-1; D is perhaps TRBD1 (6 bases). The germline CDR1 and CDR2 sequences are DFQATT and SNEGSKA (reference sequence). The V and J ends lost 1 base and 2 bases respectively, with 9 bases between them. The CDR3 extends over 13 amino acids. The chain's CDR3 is CSARGRGPYEQYF. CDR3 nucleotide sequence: TGCAGTGCTAGAGGCAGGGGCCCCTACGAGCAGTACTTC.